Listed below are T cell receptor beta chains from one sample, sequenced in a study of blood T cell repertoires in COVID-19. This table comes from immunoSEQ multiplex PCR, and its TCRdb copy is limited to in-frame clones, with some not included. The sample holds hundreds of thousands of clones, roughly 85% seen once. The sequenced sample was PBMCs or T cells enriched from blood (not recorded which). These TCRs come from a middle-aged woman who had recovered from COVID-19. Each CDR3 is given with its conserved first and last residue. The D gene is left open where the match is weak. The size entry is marked missing in some rows and otherwise reads once, few, many or a size class.

size: .
V: TRBV28
D: TRBD1
J: TRBJ1-5
DNA: TGTGCCAGCAGTTCCTTCCCCGACAGGGGTCATCAGCCCCAGCATTTT
CDR3: CASSSFPDRGHQPQHF

size: .
V: TRBV11-2
D: .
J: TRBJ2-7
DNA: TGTGCCAGCAGCCCTGGCCGAGGCTTAGAGCAGTACTTC
CDR3: CASSPGRGLEQYF

size: .
V: TRBV28
D: TRBD1
J: TRBJ2-1
DNA: TGTGCCAGCAGTCCCCTACCGCACGACAGGGGGTACAATGAGCAGTTCTTC
CDR3: CASSPLPHDRGYNEQFF

size: .
V: TRBV20-1
D: .
J: TRBJ2-7
DNA: TGCAGTGCTAGAACTAGAGGCGAGCAGTACTTC
CDR3: CSARTRGEQYF

size: .
V: TRBV9
D: TRBD1
J: TRBJ1-1
DNA: TGTGCCAGCAGCCCAGAGGACAGGGGTGGAACTGAAGCTTTCTTT
CDR3: CASSPEDRGGTEAFF

size: .
V: TRBV5-4
D: .
J: TRBJ2-5
DNA: TGTGCCAGCAGCTTGGATGCGGGCCAAGAGACCCAGTACTTC
CDR3: CASSLDAGQETQYF

size: .
V: TRBV7-7
D: TRBD2
J: TRBJ2-5
DNA: TGTGCTAGCAGCTTAGCGGGAGGCCAAGAGACCCAGTACTTC
CDR3: CASSLAGGQETQYF

size: .
V: TRBV6-2/TRBV6-3
D: .
J: TRBJ1-2
DNA: TGTGCCAGCAGCCGGACTACCTATGGCTACACCTTC
CDR3: CASSRTTYGYTF

size: .
V: TRBV13
D: TRBD1
J: TRBJ1-2
DNA: TGTGCCAGCAGCTCGGGACAGTCTTCTAACTATGGCTACACCTTC
CDR3: CASSSGQSSNYGYTF

size: .
V: TRBV5-5
D: .
J: TRBJ1-4
DNA: TGTGCCAGCAGCTTCGCGTGGGGGGATGAAAAACTGTTTTTT
CDR3: CASSFAWGDEKLFF

size: .
V: TRBV6-5
D: .
J: TRBJ2-1
DNA: TGTGCCAGCAAGGCGGGTGGTTACAATGAGCAGTTCTTC
CDR3: CASKAGGYNEQFF

size: .
V: TRBV2
D: .
J: TRBJ1-5
DNA: TGTGCCAGCAAACGACGGGGGGGAAGCAATCAGCCCCAGCATTTT
CDR3: CASKRRGGSNQPQHF

size: .
V: TRBV7-3
D: TRBD2
J: TRBJ2-7
DNA: TGTGCCAGCAGCTTAAGAAATCCGGCTAGCGGGAGGGGCATTGGGGTGCAGTACTTC
CDR3: CASSLRNPASGRGIGVQYF

size: .
V: TRBV5-6
D: .
J: TRBJ2-2
DNA: TGTGCCAGCAGCTTGTGGAGCACTTTTACCGGGGAGCTGTTTTTT
CDR3: CASSLWSTFTGELFF

size: .
V: TRBV7-9
D: .
J: TRBJ1-1
DNA: TGTGCCAGCAGCTTCAGTGGATCGGGCACTGAAGCTTTCTTT
CDR3: CASSFSGSGTEAFF

size: few
V: TRBV28
D: .
J: TRBJ2-3
DNA: TGTGCCAGCAGTTCTGCTAGTCGGACAGATACGCAGTATTTT
CDR3: CASSSASRTDTQYF

size: .
V: TRBV7-2
D: .
J: TRBJ2-2
DNA: TGTGCCAGCAGCGCCGGGACACCTAACACCGGGGAGCTGTTTTTT
CDR3: CASSAGTPNTGELFF

size: .
V: TRBV9
D: TRBD1
J: TRBJ1-2
DNA: TGTGCCAGCAGCCGGGACAGGGGGCGAGCCACCTTC
CDR3: CASSRDRGRATF

size: .
V: TRBV4-3
D: .
J: TRBJ2-3
DNA: TGCGCCAGCAGCCTAAATTTCCCGGCGGGAGATACGCAGTATTTT
CDR3: CASSLNFPAGDTQYF

size: .
V: TRBV28
D: .
J: TRBJ1-6
DNA: TGTGCCATTGCGGACAGCAATAATTCACCCCTCCACTTT
CDR3: CAIADSNNSPLHF

size: .
V: TRBV28
D: .
J: TRBJ1-5
DNA: TGTGCCAGCAGTTTAACGACAGAGTATCAGCCCCAGCATTTT
CDR3: CASSLTTEYQPQHF

size: .
V: TRBV5-1
D: TRBD1
J: TRBJ1-4
DNA: TGCGCCAGCAGCTCGGTACCGGGACAGGGGAGGGCCGGCGAAAAACTGTTTTTT
CDR3: CASSSVPGQGRAGEKLFF

size: .
V: TRBV6-6
D: .
J: TRBJ2-6
DNA: TGTGCCAGCAGGTCAGACTTCCACTCTGGGGCCAACGTCCTGACTTTC
CDR3: CASRSDFHSGANVLTF

size: .
V: TRBV28
D: TRBD1
J: TRBJ1-1
DNA: TGTGCCAGCAGTTTACTGACAGGGCGAAGCACTGAAGCTTTCTTT
CDR3: CASSLLTGRSTEAFF

size: .
V: TRBV5-6
D: .
J: TRBJ2-3
DNA: TGTGCCAGCAGCCCGGGTGTTCTTGCGGGCCGCACAGATACGCAGTATTTT
CDR3: CASSPGVLAGRTDTQYF

size: .
V: TRBV7-2
D: .
J: TRBJ2-1
DNA: TGTGCCAGCAGCAGGGGGGGGACCCCAGTGCGTGAGCAGTTCTTC
CDR3: CASSRGGTPVREQFF

size: .
V: TRBV2
D: .
J: TRBJ2-1
DNA: TGTGCCAGCAGTGACTTTTACAGGGCCAATGAGCAGTTCTTC
CDR3: CASSDFYRANEQFF

size: once
V: TRBV15
D: TRBD2
J: TRBJ2-1
DNA: TGTGCCACCAGCGAGACAGCGGGAGTCCCACGCGAGCAGTTCTTC
CDR3: CATSETAGVPREQFF

size: .
V: TRBV7-8
D: .
J: TRBJ2-2
DNA: TGTGCCAGCAGTCCATGGGAGGCCACGGGGGAGCTGTTTTTT
CDR3: CASSPWEATGELFF

size: .
V: TRBV3-1/TRBV3-2
D: TRBD1
J: TRBJ2-7
DNA: TGTGCCAGCAGCCAAGACCTCATCAGGGGGCTTGGGAGGCAGTACTTC
CDR3: CASSQDLIRGLGRQYF

size: .
V: TRBV29-1
D: .
J: TRBJ2-7
DNA: TGCAGCGTTGGAGGGGGGGACTACGAGCAGTACTTC
CDR3: CSVGGGDYEQYF

size: .
V: TRBV27
D: TRBD1
J: TRBJ1-5
DNA: TGTGCCAGCAGTTTACAGGGGGCACCGCGACAGCCCCAGCATTTT
CDR3: CASSLQGAPRQPQHF